This entry describes one TCR beta chain. Some clones are missing from TCRdb's copy, which holds only in-frame ones; the method was immunoSEQ multiplex PCR. Of about 2 million clones detected, 90% to 95% appear once; the ten largest clones hold 0.1% to 0.15%. The sample belongs to a study of shared clonotypes between healthy human individuals. Naive CD4+ cells were CD45RA-selected; the remaining cells were memory. Germline CDR1 and CDR2: SGHAT and FQNNGV. V was clipped by 3 bases and J by 4 bases; unmatched bases: 11. The CDR3 has 17 amino acids. Sequencing was done on a sample of naive CD4+ T cells sorted from blood. Subset in this sample: CD45RA+ positively selected. This chain joins TRBV11-2 and TRBJ2-4; 8 nucleotides match TRBD1. This clonotype was sampled from a man between 18 and 29 years old in good health. Here the CDR3 DNA reads TGTGCCAGCAGCTTGACAGGGGCTGGGACGCCTAAAAACATTCAGTACTTC. Its translation: CASSLTGAGTPKNIQYF.